This T cell receptor (beta chain) stems from a study of T cell changes during pregnancy in multiple sclerosis. The protocol was immunoSEQ multiplex PCR, while the TCRdb copy is restricted to in-frame clones and leaves out a portion. The sample consists of around 60,000 clones, over 75% of them appearing once. The CDR3 extends over 16 amino acids. Germline values: CDR1 SGHRS, CDR2 YFSETQ. V was shortened by 4 bases and J by 3 bases, with 20 bases between the two germline ends. This TCR was recovered from a female donor with multiple sclerosis, enrolled in a pregnancy study. The chain joins TRBV5-1 to TRBJ2-7; tentative D call: TRBD1 (6 bases). The starting material was peripheral blood, obtained in the first trimester of pregnancy. CDR3 coding DNA: TGCGCCAGCAGCCTTTATTCTACAGGGATTAACTACGAGCAGTACTTC. Encoded protein: CASSLYSTGINYEQYF.